The entry below describes one T cell receptor beta chain. In germline, CDR1 is MNHEY, CDR2 SMNVEV (reference sequence). V shed 1 base and J 3 bases; nucleotides not matched to a gene: 5. This CDR3 contains 15 residues. This sample is drawn from a study of cytomegalovirus exposure and HLA in healthy donors. Researchers ran the PCR with 60 Vbeta and 13 Jbeta primers. Sequenced by immunoSEQ multiplex PCR; TCRdb stores in-frame clones only, minus some. The sample lists 90,000 to 140,000 clones, less than 85% occurring once. This receptor was identified in a man in his forties or fifties in good health and CMV-seropositive. The chain carries TRBV27 and TRBJ1-2; 7 bases map to TRBD1. Sequencing was carried out using PBMCs. DNA for the CDR3: TGTGCCAGCAGTTTATACAGGGGAAGGGACTATGGCTACACCTTC. It is translated as CASSLYRGRDYGYTF.